The rows below give T cell receptor beta chains drawn from one sample of a study of beta chain features in type 1 diabetes. Sequencing used immunoSEQ multiplex PCR; TCRdb keeps in-frame clones, though not all of them. In the table there are roughly 240,000 clones, 11% to 15% of which are singletons. Material for sequencing was naive CD4+ T cells from blood. These receptor sequences come from a woman between 40 and 55 years old in good health. Each CDR3 is given with its conserved first and last residue. The D gene is left open where the match is weak. Some rows have no size entry. The others give once, few or many, or a class for an expanded clone.

abundance,v_gene,d_gene,j_gene,CDR3aa,CDR3nt
few,TRBV2,TRBD1,TRBJ1-4,CASSRTGYEKLFF,TGTGCCAGCAGCAGGACAGGATACGAAAAACTGTTTTTT
few,TRBV7-9,.,TRBJ2-4,CASSSYGEDKNIQYF,TGTGCCAGCAGCTCCTACGGGGAAGACAAAAACATTCAGTACTTC
few,TRBV6-8,.,TRBJ2-5,CASSYPTGEETQYF,TGTGCCAGCAGTTACCCGACTGGAGAGGAGACCCAGTACTTC
few,TRBV7-2,TRBD2,TRBJ2-7,CASSSPGLADYEQYF,TGTGCCAGCAGCTCTCCGGGACTAGCGGACTACGAGCAGTACTTC
few,TRBV7-9,.,TRBJ2-1,CASSLRPVADSYNEQFF,TGTGCCAGCAGCTTAAGGCCGGTAGCGGATTCCTACAATGAGCAGTTCTTC
.,TRBV18,.,TRBJ1-5,CASSQTGPQHQPQHF,TGTGCCAGCTCACAAACAGGACCCCAACATCAGCCCCAGCATTTT
.,TRBV5-6,.,TRBJ2-2,CASSPMGGHGTGELFF,TGTGCCAGCAGCCCCATGGGGGGGCATGGCACCGGGGAGCTGTTTTTT
few,TRBV27,.,TRBJ2-7,CASRRVGAYEQYF,TGTGCCAGCCGCCGGGTCGGGGCCTACGAGCAGTACTTC
few,TRBV5-1,.,TRBJ2-1,CASSFSTPDTYNEQFF,TGCGCCAGCAGCTTCTCGACACCAGACACGTACAATGAGCAGTTCTTC
.,TRBV4-1,TRBD2,TRBJ2-2,CASSHGLAGLSGELFF,TGCGCCAGCAGCCATGGACTAGCGGGTCTCTCCGGGGAGCTGTTTTTT
few,TRBV5-4,TRBD1,TRBJ1-1,CASSLGTVPEAFF,TGTGCCAGCAGCCTAGGGACAGTTCCTGAAGCTTTCTTT
many,TRBV13,TRBD1,TRBJ2-2,CASSDRDRAVLFF,TGTGCCAGCAGCGACCGGGACAGGGCGGTCCTGTTTTTT
.,TRBV7-8,TRBD2,TRBJ2-3,CASRRRLAGATDTQYF,TGTGCCAGCAGACGAAGACTAGCGGGGGCCACAGATACGCAGTATTTT
few,TRBV18,TRBD1,TRBJ1-2,CASSRDRDIGGYGYTF,TGTGCCAGCTCACGGGACAGGGACATAGGTGGCTATGGCTACACCTTC
few,TRBV7-9,TRBD2,TRBJ2-7,CASSLAGGSYEQYF,TGTGCCAGCAGCTTAGCGGGGGGGTCCTACGAGCAGTACTTC
.,TRBV29-1,TRBD2,TRBJ2-3,CSVGSLLRGGVVDTQYF,TGCAGCGTTGGATCTTTGCTGCGGGGGGGCGTTGTAGATACGCAGTATTTT
few,TRBV5-6,.,TRBJ2-4,CASSLLAVRGTAKNIQYF,TGTGCCAGCAGCTTGTTAGCGGTTCGGGGTACGGCCAAAAACATTCAGTACTTC
many,TRBV7-2,.,TRBJ2-7,CASSSMGVISEQYF,TGTGCCAGCAGCTCAATGGGCGTAATCTCCGAGCAGTACTTC
.,TRBV4-1,TRBD2,TRBJ2-3,CASSQASAGGYLTQYF,TGCGCCAGCAGCCAAGCAAGTGCGGGGGGCTACCTTACGCAGTATTTT
few,TRBV4-1,TRBD1,TRBJ2-5,CASSQDGTGTGAKETQYF,TGCGCCAGCAGCCAAGATGGGACCGGGACAGGAGCTAAAGAGACCCAGTACTTC
.,TRBV10-1,.,TRBJ2-3,CASSEVRGADTQYF,TGCGCCAGCAGTGAGGTCAGGGGGGCAGATACGCAGTATTTT
.,TRBV9,.,TRBJ1-5,CASSVAGGVNQPQHF,TGTGCCAGCAGCGTAGCGGGAGGGGTCAATCAGCCCCAGCATTTT
.,TRBV2,.,TRBJ1-1,CASRRLGRAPTEAFF,TGTGCCAGCAGGCGTCTAGGCAGGGCCCCCACTGAAGCTTTCTTT
few,TRBV29-1,.,TRBJ2-1,CSVGGTRASIYNEQFF,TGCAGCGTTGGCGGGACCCGTGCTTCTATCTACAATGAGCAGTTCTTC
.,TRBV5-4,TRBD2,TRBJ2-5,CASSPGSGGIIETQYF,TGTGCCAGCAGCCCGGGCAGCGGGGGTATTATCGAGACCCAGTACTTC
.,TRBV7-2,TRBD1,TRBJ1-5,CASSSDRDQPQHF,TGTGCCAGCAGCTCTGACAGGGACCAGCCCCAGCATTTT
.,TRBV19,.,TRBJ1-5,CASSISPVQPQHF,TGTGCCAGTAGTATTAGCCCAGTCCAGCCCCAGCATTTT
few,TRBV7-8,TRBD2,TRBJ2-5,CASTLGQGITSGGRETQYF,TGTGCCAGCACCCTGGGACAGGGAATAACTAGCGGGGGAAGAGAGACCCAGTACTTC
.,TRBV13,.,TRBJ2-6,CASSSGSARPSGANVLTF,TGTGCCAGCAGTTCCGGGTCCGCGAGGCCCTCTGGGGCCAACGTCCTGACTTTC
.,TRBV5-4,.,TRBJ2-7,CASSSVASGPYEQYF,TGTGCCAGCAGCTCTGTCGCCAGCGGACCCTACGAGCAGTACTTC
.,TRBV18,TRBD1,TRBJ1-1,CASSPRQGDGTEAFF,TGTGCCAGCTCACCCCGACAGGGTGACGGCACTGAAGCTTTCTTT
few,TRBV19,.,TRBJ1-3,CASRIRNSGNTIYF,TGTGCCAGTAGGATCAGGAACTCTGGAAACACCATATATTTT
.,TRBV7-2,.,TRBJ1-6,CASSSDSPLHF,TGTGCCAGCAGTTCCGATTCACCCCTCCACTTT
.,TRBV9,TRBD2,TRBJ2-2,CASSLGLAGTGELFF,TGTGCCAGCAGCCTGGGACTAGCGGGCACCGGGGAGCTGTTTTTT
many,TRBV29-1,.,TRBJ2-2,CSVAGYAGELFF,TGCAGCGTTGCCGGGTACGCCGGGGAGCTGTTTTTT
.,TRBV7-6,.,TRBJ2-5,CASSLGAGAPETQYF,TGTGCCAGCAGCCTCGGAGCGGGCGCGCCGGAGACCCAGTACTTC
.,TRBV9,.,TRBJ2-7,CASSVVAGTYEQYF,TGTGCCAGCAGCGTAGTGGCGGGTACCTACGAGCAGTACTTC
.,TRBV2,.,TRBJ1-2,CASSAGANYGYTF,TGTGCCAGCAGTGCAGGGGCTAACTATGGCTACACCTTC
few,TRBV7-2,.,TRBJ2-1,CASSEEGMANEQFF,TGTGCCAGCAGCGAAGAGGGCATGGCCAATGAGCAGTTCTTC
.,TRBV11-2,.,TRBJ1-4,CASSVRQGTNEKLFF,TGTGCCAGCAGCGTTCGGCAGGGAACTAATGAAAAACTGTTTTTT
few,TRBV6-5,.,TRBJ2-3,CASSYSGRDRADTQYF,TGTGCCAGCAGTTACTCGGGCAGGGATCGCGCAGATACGCAGTATTTT
.,TRBV5-1,TRBD2,TRBJ2-3,CASSLNGGGVF,TGCGCCAGCAGCTTGAATGGCGGGGGGGTATTT
.,TRBV6-5,.,TRBJ2-3,CASSYWAQADTQYF,TGTGCCAGCAGTTACTGGGCTCAGGCAGATACGCAGTATTTT
few,TRBV6-5,TRBD1,TRBJ1-2,CASRRTGANYTF,TGTGCCAGCAGGAGGACAGGGGCGAACTACACCTTC